The 3 T cell receptor beta chains below come from one sample, sequenced in a study of control samples from healthy donors and cancer patients. Here immunoSEQ multiplex PCR was the method, and the copy in TCRdb shows in-frame clones only, minus some. The table lists roughly 150,000 clones, just over 85% of them singletons. The sample taken for sequencing was blood. The receptor source for this set is a man aged 18-30 years in good health.

This chain uses TRBV24-1 with TRBJ2-6; TRBD1 aligns across 10 bases. The germline CDR1 and CDR2 sequences are KGHDR and SFDVKD. This CDR3 spans 17 amino acids. Unmatched junction bases numbered 10, after V lost 9 bases and J lost 3 bases. The CDR3 DNA follows: TGTGCCACCGGGGACAGGGGATTGGCGGGTGGGGCCAACGTCCTGACTTTC. It encodes CATGDRGLAGGANVLTF.

The chain employs TRBV5-8 and TRBJ2-4; D is uncertain. V was shortened by 0 bases and J by 0 bases, with 7 bases between the two germline ends. Germline CDR1 SGHTS, CDR2 YDEGEE. The CDR3 covers 15 residues. In nucleotides, the CDR3 is TGTGCCAGCAGCTTGGGTTGGGAAGCCAAAAACATTCAGTACTTC. Its translation: CASSLGWEAKNIQYF.

This clone was seen more than once but under ten times. The chain couples TRBV2 to TRBJ1-5, with D possibly matching TRBD1 (6 bases). Trimming left V 7 bases short and J 0 bases short, with 10 bases between. Germline CDR1 reads SNHLY; CDR2 reads FYNNEI. The CDR3 sequence is 14 residues long. The CDR3 DNA reads TGTGCCAGCAAGGGGGGCTATAGCAATCAGCCCCAGCATTTT. Amino acids: CASKGGYSNQPQHF. The variable domain in full, completed from reference TRBV2 and TRBJ1-5, reads EPEVTQTPSHQVTQMGQEVILRCVPISNHLYFYWYRQILGQKVEFLVSFYNNEISEKSEIFDDQFSVERPDGSNFTLKIRSTKLEDSAMYFCASKGGYSNQPQHFGDGTRLSIL.